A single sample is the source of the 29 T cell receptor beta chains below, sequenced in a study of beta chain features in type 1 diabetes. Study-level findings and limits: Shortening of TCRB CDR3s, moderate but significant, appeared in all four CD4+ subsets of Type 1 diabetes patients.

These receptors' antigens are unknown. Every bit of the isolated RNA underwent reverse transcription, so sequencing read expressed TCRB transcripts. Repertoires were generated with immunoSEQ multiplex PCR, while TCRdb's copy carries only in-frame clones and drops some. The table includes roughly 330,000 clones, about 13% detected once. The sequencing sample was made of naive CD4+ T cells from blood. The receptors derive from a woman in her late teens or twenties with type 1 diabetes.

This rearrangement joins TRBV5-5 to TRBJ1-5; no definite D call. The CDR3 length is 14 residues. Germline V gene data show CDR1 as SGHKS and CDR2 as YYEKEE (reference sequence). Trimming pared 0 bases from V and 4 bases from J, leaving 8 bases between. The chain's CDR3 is CASSLAQTNQPQHF. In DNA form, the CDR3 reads TGTGCCAGCAGCTTGGCTCAGACTAATCAGCCCCAGCATTTT.

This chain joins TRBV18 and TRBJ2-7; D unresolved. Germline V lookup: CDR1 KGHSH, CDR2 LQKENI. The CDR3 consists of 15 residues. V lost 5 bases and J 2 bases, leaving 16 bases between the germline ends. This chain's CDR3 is CASSDGVNNAYEQYF. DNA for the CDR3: TGTGCCAGCTCAGATGGAGTTAATAACGCCTACGAGCAGTACTTC.

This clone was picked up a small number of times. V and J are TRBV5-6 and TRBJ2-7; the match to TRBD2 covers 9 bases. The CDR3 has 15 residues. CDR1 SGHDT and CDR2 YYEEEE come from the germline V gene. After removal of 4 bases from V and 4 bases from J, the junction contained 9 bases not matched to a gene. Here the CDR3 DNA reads TGTGCCAGCAGCCCACTAGCGGGCCATTCATACGAGCAGTACGTC. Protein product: CASSPLAGHSYEQYV.

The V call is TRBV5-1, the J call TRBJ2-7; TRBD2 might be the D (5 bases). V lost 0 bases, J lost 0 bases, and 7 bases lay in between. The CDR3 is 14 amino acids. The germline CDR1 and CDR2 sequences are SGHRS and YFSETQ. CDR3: CASSLEGSSYEQYF. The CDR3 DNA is TGCGCCAGCAGCTTGGAAGGGAGCTCCTACGAGCAGTACTTC.

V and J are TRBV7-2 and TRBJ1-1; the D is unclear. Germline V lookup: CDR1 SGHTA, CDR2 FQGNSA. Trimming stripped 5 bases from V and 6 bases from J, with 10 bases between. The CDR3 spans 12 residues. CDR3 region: CASSPGRAEAFF. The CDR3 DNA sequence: TGTGCCAGCAGCCCTGGCCGGGCTGAAGCTTTCTTT.

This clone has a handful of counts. The CDR3 is CASSSLTSGRAREDTQYF. In nucleotides, the CDR3 is TGCGCCAGCAGCTCCTTGACTAGCGGGAGGGCCCGTGAAGATACGCAGTATTTT. This chain uses TRBV5-1 with TRBJ2-3; TRBD2 matches 14 bases. Germline assignment: CDR1 SGHRS and CDR2 YFSETQ. The CDR3 loop spans 18 amino acids. Germline trimming cut 3 bases from V and 5 bases from J; bases unmatched to any gene: 11. The full variable domain, rest sourced from reference TRBV5-1 and TRBJ2-3, is KAGVTQTPRYLIKTRGQQVTLSCSPISGHRSVSWYQQTPGQGLQFLFEYFSETQRNKGNFPGRFSGRQFSNSRSEMNVSTLELGDSALYLCASSSLTSGRAREDTQYFGPGTRLTVL.

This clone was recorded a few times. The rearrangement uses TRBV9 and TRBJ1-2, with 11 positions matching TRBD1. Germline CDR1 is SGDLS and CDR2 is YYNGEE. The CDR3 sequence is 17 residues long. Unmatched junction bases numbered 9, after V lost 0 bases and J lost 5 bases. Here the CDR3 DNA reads TGTGCCAGCAGCGTAGGCCCCGCGGGACAGGGGGTTTATGGCTACACCTTC. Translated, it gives CASSVGPAGQGVYGYTF.

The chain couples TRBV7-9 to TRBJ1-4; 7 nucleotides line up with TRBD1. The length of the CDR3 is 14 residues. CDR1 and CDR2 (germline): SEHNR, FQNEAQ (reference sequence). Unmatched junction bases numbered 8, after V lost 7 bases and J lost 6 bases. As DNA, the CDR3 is TGTGCCAGCACCCTCGCAGGGGGAGATGAAAAACTGTTTTTT. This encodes CASTLAGGDEKLFF.

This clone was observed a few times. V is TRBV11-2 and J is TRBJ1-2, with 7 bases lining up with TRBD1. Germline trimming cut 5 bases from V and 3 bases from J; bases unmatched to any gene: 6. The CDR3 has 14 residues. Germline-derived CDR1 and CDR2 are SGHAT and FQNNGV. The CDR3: CASSPRTGDYGYTF. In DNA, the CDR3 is TGTGCCAGCAGCCCTCGGACAGGCGACTATGGCTACACCTTC.

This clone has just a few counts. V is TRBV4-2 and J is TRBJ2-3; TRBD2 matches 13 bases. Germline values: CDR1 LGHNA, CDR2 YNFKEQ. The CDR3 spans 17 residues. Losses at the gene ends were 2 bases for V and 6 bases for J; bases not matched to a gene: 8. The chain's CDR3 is CASSQLTSGRAVDTQYF. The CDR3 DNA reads TGTGCCAGCAGCCAACTCACTAGCGGGAGGGCCGTGGATACGCAGTATTTT.

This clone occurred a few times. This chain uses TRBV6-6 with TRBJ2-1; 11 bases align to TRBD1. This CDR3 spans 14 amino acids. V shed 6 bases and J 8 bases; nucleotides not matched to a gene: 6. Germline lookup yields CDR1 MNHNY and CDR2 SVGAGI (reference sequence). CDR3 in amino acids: CASRPGQGGDEQFF. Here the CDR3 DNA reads TGTGCCAGCAGACCGGGACAGGGGGGAGATGAGCAGTTCTTC.

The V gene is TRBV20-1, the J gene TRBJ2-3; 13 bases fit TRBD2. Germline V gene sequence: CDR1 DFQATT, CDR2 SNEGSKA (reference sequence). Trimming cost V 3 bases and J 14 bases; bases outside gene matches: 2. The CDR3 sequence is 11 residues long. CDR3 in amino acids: CSARTSGRRYF. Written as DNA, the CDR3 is TGCAGTGCTAGGACTAGCGGGAGGCGGTATTTT.

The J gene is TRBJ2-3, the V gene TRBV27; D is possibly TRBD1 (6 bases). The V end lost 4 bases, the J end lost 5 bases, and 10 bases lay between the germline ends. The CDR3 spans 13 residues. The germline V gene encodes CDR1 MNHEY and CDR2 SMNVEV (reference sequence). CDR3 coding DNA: TGTGCCAGCAGTTACCAGGGGTTAGATACGCAGTATTTT. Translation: CASSYQGLDTQYF.

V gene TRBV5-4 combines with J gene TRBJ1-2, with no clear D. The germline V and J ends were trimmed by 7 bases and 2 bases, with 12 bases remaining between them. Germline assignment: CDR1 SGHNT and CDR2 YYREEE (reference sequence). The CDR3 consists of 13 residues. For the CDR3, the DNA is TGTGCCAGCTCTGGCCGATCGAACTATGGCTACACCTTC. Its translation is CASSGRSNYGYTF.

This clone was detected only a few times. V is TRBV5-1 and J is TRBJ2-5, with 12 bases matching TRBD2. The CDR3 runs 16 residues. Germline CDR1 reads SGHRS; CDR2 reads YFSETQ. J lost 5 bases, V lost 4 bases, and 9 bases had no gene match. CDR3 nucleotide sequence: TGCGCCAGCAGCGCTGGACTAGCGGGAATTTCGGAGACCCAGTACTTC. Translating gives CASSAGLAGISETQYF.

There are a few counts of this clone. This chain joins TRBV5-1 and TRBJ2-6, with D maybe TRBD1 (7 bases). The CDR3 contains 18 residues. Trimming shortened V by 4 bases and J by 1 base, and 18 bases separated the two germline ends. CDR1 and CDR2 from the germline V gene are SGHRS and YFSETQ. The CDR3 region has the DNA TGCGCCAGCAGCCGGGGGACAGAGACTTCTTCTGGGGCCAACGTCCTGACTTTC. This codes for CASSRGTETSSGANVLTF.

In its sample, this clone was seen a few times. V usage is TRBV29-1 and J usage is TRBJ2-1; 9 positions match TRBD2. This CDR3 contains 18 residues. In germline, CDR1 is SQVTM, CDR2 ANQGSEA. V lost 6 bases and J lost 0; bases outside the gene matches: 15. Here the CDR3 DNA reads TGCAGCGTCCGAAGGACTAGCGAGCTGGCCTCCTCCTACAATGAGCAGTTCTTC. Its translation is CSVRRTSELASSYNEQFF.

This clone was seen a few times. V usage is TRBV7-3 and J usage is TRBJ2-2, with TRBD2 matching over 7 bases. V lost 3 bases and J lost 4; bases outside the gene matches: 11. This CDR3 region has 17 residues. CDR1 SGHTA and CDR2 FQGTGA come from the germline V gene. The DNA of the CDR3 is TGTGCCAGCAGCTTGGGAGGGTCCGAACGCGGCACCGGGGAGCTGTTTTTT. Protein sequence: CASSLGGSERGTGELFF.

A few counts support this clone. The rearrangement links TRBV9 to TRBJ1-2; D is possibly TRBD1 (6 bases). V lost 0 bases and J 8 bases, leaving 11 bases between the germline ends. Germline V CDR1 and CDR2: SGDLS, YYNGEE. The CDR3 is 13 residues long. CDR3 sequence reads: CASSVDGGRGYTF. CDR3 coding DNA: TGTGCCAGCAGCGTAGATGGGGGCCGGGGCTACACCTTC.

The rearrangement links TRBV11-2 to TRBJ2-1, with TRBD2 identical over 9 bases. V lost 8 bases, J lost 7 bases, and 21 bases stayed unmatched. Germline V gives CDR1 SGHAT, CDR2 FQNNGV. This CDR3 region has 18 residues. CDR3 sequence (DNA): TGTGCCAGCCGACCTCCTCGGCTAGCGGGGACTGAGCGGAATGAGCAGTTCTTC. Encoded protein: CASRPPRLAGTERNEQFF.

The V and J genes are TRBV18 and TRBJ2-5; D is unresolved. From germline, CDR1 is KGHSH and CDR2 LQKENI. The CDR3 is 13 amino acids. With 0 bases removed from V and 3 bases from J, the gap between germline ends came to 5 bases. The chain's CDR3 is CASSPPEEETQYF. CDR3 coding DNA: TGTGCCAGCTCACCACCCGAGGAAGAGACCCAGTACTTC.

The CDR3 DNA reads TGTGCCAGCTCACCACCCCTACGCGGTTACAATGAGCAGTTCTTC. Amino acid sequence: CASSPPLRGYNEQFF. The chain couples TRBV18 to TRBJ2-1, with D unresolved. The CDR3 has 15 residues. The germline gives CDR1 KGHSH, CDR2 LQKENI. Deletions cut 0 bases from V and 4 bases from J, with 10 bases between.

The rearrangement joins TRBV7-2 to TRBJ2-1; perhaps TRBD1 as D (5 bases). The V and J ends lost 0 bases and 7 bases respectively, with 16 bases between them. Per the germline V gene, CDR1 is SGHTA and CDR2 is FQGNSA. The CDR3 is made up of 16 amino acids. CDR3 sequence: CASSLAQPRGWNEQFF. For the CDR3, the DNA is TGTGCCAGCAGCTTAGCTCAGCCTAGGGGCTGGAATGAGCAGTTCTTC.

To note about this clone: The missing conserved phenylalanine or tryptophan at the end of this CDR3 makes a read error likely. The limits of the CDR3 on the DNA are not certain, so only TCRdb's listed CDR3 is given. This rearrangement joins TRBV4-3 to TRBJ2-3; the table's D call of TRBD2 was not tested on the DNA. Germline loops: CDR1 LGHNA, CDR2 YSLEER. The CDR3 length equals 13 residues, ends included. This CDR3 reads CASSQLVFSEAIL.

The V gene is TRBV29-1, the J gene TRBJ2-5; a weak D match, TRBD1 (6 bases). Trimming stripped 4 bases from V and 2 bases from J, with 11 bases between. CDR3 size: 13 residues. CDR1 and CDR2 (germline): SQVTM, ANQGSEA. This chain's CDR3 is CSVAQGGQETQYF. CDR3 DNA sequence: TGCAGCGTTGCACAGGGCGGTCAAGAGACCCAGTACTTC.

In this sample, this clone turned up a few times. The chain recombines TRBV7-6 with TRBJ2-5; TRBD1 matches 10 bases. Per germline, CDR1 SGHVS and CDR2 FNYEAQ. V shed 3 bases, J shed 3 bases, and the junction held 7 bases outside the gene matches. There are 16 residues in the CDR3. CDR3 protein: CASSLGTGALKETQYF. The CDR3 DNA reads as TGTGCCAGCAGCTTGGGGACAGGGGCCCTAAAAGAGACCCAGTACTTC.

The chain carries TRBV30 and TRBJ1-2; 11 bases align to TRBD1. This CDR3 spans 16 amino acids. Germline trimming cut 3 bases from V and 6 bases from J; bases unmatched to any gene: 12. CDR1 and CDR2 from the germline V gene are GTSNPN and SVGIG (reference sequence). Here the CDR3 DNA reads TGTGCCTGGAGCGTCCTTGGACAGGGGGCAGCGGATGGCTACACCTTC. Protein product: CAWSVLGQGAADGYTF.

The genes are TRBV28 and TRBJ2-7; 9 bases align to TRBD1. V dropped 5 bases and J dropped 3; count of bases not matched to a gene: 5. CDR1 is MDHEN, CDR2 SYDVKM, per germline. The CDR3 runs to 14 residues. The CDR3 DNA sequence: TGTGCCAGCAGTAGAGGGGGACAGGGCTACGAGCAGTACTTC. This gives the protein CASSRGGQGYEQYF.

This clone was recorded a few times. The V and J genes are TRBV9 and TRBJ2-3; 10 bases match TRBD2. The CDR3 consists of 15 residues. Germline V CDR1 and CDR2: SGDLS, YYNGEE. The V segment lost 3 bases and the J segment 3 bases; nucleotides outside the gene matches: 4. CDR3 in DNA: TGTGCCAGCAGCGCTAGCGGGAGAGGGACAGATACGCAGTATTTT. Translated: CASSASGRGTDTQYF.